Reported below is one TCR beta chain. Since the CDR3 does not end with the conserved phenylalanine or tryptophan, this likely comes from a read error. This CDR3 comprises 14 residues. Trimming stripped 1 base from V and 5 bases from J, with 12 bases between. Germline CDR1 and CDR2: SGHDT and YYEEEE. TCRdb called the PCR reads again in MiXCR, with one record for every CDR3 protein. The data contain a few hundred thousand distinct CDR3 sequences, roughly 24% of them singletons. The data derive from a study of molecular identifiers for immune sequencing clone quantification. The sequencing sample was made of naive CD8+ T cells from blood, with Jurkat cell RNA spiked in. Regarding subset: FACS-sorted CD8+CD4-CCR7+CD45RA+ naive T cells. This chain links TRBV5-6 with TRBJ1-1, with a possible D match to TRBD1 (5 bases). This receptor was obtained from a human donor in good health. Some libraries in this study had Jurkat cell RNA spiked in. CDR3 DNA sequence: TGTGCCAGCAGCTTGCAGGGTGGAGGAACTGAAGCTTTCCTT. Amino acids: CASSLQGGGTEAFL.